The 18 T cell receptor beta chains listed next were all sequenced from one sample in a study of beta chain features in type 1 diabetes. Study-wide findings and caveats: For Type 1 diabetes patients, all four CD4+ subsets carried TCRB CDR3s that were moderately but significantly shorter.

No antigens are known for them. Sequencing targeted expressed TCRB transcripts, as all isolated RNA had been reverse transcribed. The method was immunoSEQ multiplex PCR; TCRdb's version includes in-frame clones alone and lacks a portion of them. There are some 290,000 clones in the sample; 20% to 25% occur only once, and 0.012% lies in the top ten. The sample was naive CD4+ T cells from blood. The receptors stem from a young woman with type 1 diabetes.

The CDR3 coding sequence is TGTGCCAGCAGTGGAGCCGGGACAGGGGGCCATGAGCAGTTCTTC. It is translated as CASSGAGTGGHEQFF. The chain joins TRBV25-1 to TRBJ2-1, with TRBD1 identical over 12 bases. V lost 4 bases and J lost 8; bases outside the gene matches: 6. The CDR3 spans 15 residues. Germline CDR1 reads MGHDK; CDR2 reads SYGVNS.

This clone was detected a few times. The chain carries TRBV9 and TRBJ1-1; D is undetermined. The germline gives CDR1 SGDLS, CDR2 YYNGEE. The V end lost 0 bases, the J end lost 4 bases, and 10 bases lay between the germline ends. CDR3 length equals 14 residues. The DNA of the CDR3 is TGTGCCAGCAGCGTAGTTCCGGGTTCCACTGAAGCTTTCTTT. This encodes CASSVVPGSTEAFF.

This clone was counted only a few times. V usage is TRBV9 and J usage is TRBJ2-7, with D hard to call. Germline-derived CDR1 and CDR2 are SGDLS and YYNGEE. The CDR3 loop spans 14 amino acids. V gave up 3 bases and J gave up 0 bases, with 10 bases separating them. DNA for the CDR3: TGTGCCAGCAGCGCAGTGTCTAGCTCCTACGAGCAGTACTTC. This translates into CASSAVSSSYEQYF.

This clone came up a few times. The chain couples TRBV28 to TRBJ1-1, with D unclear. V was clipped by 6 bases and J by 1 base, with 9 bases between them. The CDR3 runs 13 residues. Germline-derived CDR1 and CDR2 are MDHEN and SYDVKM. DNA of the CDR3: TGTGCCAGCAGACGACGGGGGAACACTGAAGCTTTCTTT. The encoded protein is CASRRRGNTEAFF.

V and J are TRBV29-1 and TRBJ1-2; 8 bases line up with TRBD1. Germline CDR1 and CDR2: SQVTM and ANQGSEA. The CDR3 totals 15 residues. V lost 4 bases, J lost 3 bases, and 10 bases stayed unmatched. This CDR3 is CSVGASRGLDYGYTF. DNA of the CDR3: TGCAGCGTTGGCGCGAGCAGGGGGCTGGACTATGGCTACACCTTC.

This clone was recorded a few times. The chain recombines TRBV25-1 with TRBJ2-1; TRBD2 aligns across 7 bases. Germline V gives CDR1 MGHDK, CDR2 SYGVNS. CDR3 length equals 14 residues. The V segment lost 3 bases and the J segment 2 bases; nucleotides outside the gene matches: 1. The CDR3 region is CASSEAGAYNEQFF. The CDR3 region has the DNA TGTGCCAGCAGTGAGGCGGGAGCCTACAATGAGCAGTTCTTC.

The chain employs TRBV7-9 and TRBJ1-2, with TRBD1 matching 9 bases. The CDR3 extends over 13 amino acids. V lost 5 bases, J lost 5 bases, and 3 bases stayed unmatched. Per the germline V gene, CDR1 is SEHNR and CDR2 is FQNEAQ (reference sequence). The CDR3 DNA is TGTGCCAGCAGCCCCGGGACAGGGTATGGCTACACCTTC. Residues: CASSPGTGYGYTF.

The chain is built from TRBV4-1 and TRBJ2-1; 7 bases map to TRBD1. Looked up from germline, CDR1 is MGHRA and CDR2 is YSYEKL. V shed 1 base, J shed 8 bases, and the junction held 5 bases outside the gene matches. This CDR3 is built from 14 residues. In nucleotides, the CDR3 is TGCGCCAGCAGCCAAGCGACAGGGTTGTATGAGCAGTTCTTC. This codes for CASSQATGLYEQFF.

The chain has TRBV9 and TRBJ2-2; D gene uncertain. The V and J ends lost 4 bases and 3 bases respectively, with 10 bases between them. Germline V gene lookup returns CDR1 SGDLS and CDR2 YYNGEE. CDR3 length: 14 amino acids. CDR3 coding DNA: TGTGCCAGCAGCACCCCCCCGGACACCGGGGAGCTGTTTTTT. This translates into CASSTPPDTGELFF.

CDR3 DNA: TGTGCCAGCAGTCCCCTAGCGGGCTCCCAAGAGACCCAGTACTTC. Encoded protein: CASSPLAGSQETQYF. V is TRBV9 and J is TRBJ2-5, with 8 bases matching TRBD2. The germline V gene encodes CDR1 SGDLS and CDR2 YYNGEE. There are 15 residues in the CDR3. V was pared by 5 bases and J by 1 base, with 7 bases of the junction left unmatched.

The gene calls are TRBV7-2 and TRBJ2-2; TRBD2 matches 7 bases. The CDR3 totals 16 residues. V lost 5 bases to trimming and J lost 6 bases; unmatched junction nucleotides: 12. Per germline, CDR1 SGHTA and CDR2 FQGNSA. The CDR3 spells CASSEKRDTPPGELFF. The CDR3 DNA reads as TGTGCCAGCAGCGAAAAGCGGGATACCCCACCCGGGGAGCTGTTTTTT.

This chain uses TRBV9 with TRBJ2-1; 14 bases align to TRBD2. CDR1 and CDR2 from the germline V gene are SGDLS and YYNGEE. Losses at the gene ends were 0 bases for V and 8 bases for J; bases not matched to a gene: 10. The CDR3 runs to 18 residues. The DNA of the CDR3 is TGTGCCAGCAGCGTAGAGGGGGGACTAGCGGGAGAACGAGATGAGCAGTTCTTC. Amino acids: CASSVEGGLAGERDEQFF.

The chain is built from TRBV14 and TRBJ2-6, with 8 bases identical to TRBD1. V shed 11 bases and J 2 bases; nucleotides not matched to a gene: 17. The CDR3 sequence is 18 residues long. CDR1 is SGHDN, CDR2 FVKESK, per germline. CDR3 in DNA: TGTGCCGTTCCCAGTATGGGGACAGGTTCCCCTGGGGCCAACGTCCTGACTTTC. Translating gives CAVPSMGTGSPGANVLTF. The variable domain in full, completed from reference TRBV14 and TRBJ2-6, reads EAGVTQFPSHSVIEKGQTVTLRCDPISGHDNLYWYRRVMGKEIKFLLHFVKESKQDESGMPNNRFLAERTGGTYSTLKVQPAELEDSGVYFCAVPSMGTGSPGANVLTFGAGSRLTVL.

This clone was seen only a few times. The J gene is TRBJ1-2, the V gene TRBV30; D gene unclear. Germline V gene sequence: CDR1 GTSNPN, CDR2 SVGIG (reference sequence). The CDR3 consists of 16 residues. The germline V and J ends were trimmed by 2 bases and 8 bases, with 24 bases remaining between them. This CDR3 reads CAWSSPSRRFEEGYTF. CDR3 bases: TGTGCCTGGAGTTCACCCTCCCGACGGTTTGAGGAGGGCTACACCTTC.

This clone was counted only a few times. The chain joins TRBV28 to TRBJ2-1, with a tentative D call TRBD1 (6 bases). V dropped 6 bases and J dropped 5 bases, with 14 bases sitting between them. Germline V gene data show CDR1 as MDHEN and CDR2 as SYDVKM. The CDR3 consists of 14 residues. The CDR3 nucleotides read TGTGCCAGCAGCACCGCTCAGGGGCACAATGAGCAGTTCTTC. This codes for CASSTAQGHNEQFF.

V usage is TRBV4-1 and J usage is TRBJ1-2, with D tentatively TRBD1 (6 bases). The CDR3 has 15 residues. Germline V CDR1 and CDR2: MGHRA, YSYEKL. The V and J ends lost 3 bases and 5 bases respectively, with 16 bases between them. CDR3 sequence: CASSHPLGGAYGYTF. CDR3 coding DNA: TGCGCCAGCAGCCACCCGCTAGGGGGGGCTTATGGCTACACCTTC.

This clone appeared a few times. This rearrangement joins TRBV6-1 to TRBJ2-5; 8 nucleotides agree with TRBD2. Looked up from germline, CDR1 is MNHNS and CDR2 is SASEGT. The CDR3 has 14 amino acids. V lost 6 bases to trimming and J lost 1 base; unmatched junction nucleotides: 4. The CDR3 here is CASSVGGAQETQYF. CDR3 coding DNA: TGTGCCAGCAGCGTCGGGGGGGCCCAAGAGACCCAGTACTTC.

This clone was detected only a few times. This sequence joins TRBV28 and TRBJ1-2; D is undetermined. V was clipped by 4 bases and J by 3 bases, with 6 bases between them. Germline V gene data show CDR1 as MDHEN and CDR2 as SYDVKM. There are 12 residues in the CDR3. The DNA of the CDR3 is TGTGCCAGCAGTTCCGGAGACTATGGCTACACCTTC. Protein sequence: CASSSGDYGYTF.